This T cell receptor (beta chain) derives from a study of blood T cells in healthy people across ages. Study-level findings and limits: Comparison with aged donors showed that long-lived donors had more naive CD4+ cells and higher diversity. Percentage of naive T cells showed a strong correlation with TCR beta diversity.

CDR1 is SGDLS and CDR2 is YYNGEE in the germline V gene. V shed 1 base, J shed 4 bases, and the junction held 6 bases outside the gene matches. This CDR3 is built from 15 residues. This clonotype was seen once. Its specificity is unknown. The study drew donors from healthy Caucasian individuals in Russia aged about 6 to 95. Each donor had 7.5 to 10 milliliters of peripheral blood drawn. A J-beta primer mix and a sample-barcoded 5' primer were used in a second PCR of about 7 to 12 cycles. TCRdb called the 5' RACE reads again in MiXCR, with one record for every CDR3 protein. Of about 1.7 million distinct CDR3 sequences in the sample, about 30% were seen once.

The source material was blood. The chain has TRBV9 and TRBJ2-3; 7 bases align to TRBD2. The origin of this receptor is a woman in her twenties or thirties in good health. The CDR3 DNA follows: TGTGCCAGCAGCGTATGGCGGGGGTCCCCAGATACGCAGTATTTT. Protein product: CASSVWRGSPDTQYF.